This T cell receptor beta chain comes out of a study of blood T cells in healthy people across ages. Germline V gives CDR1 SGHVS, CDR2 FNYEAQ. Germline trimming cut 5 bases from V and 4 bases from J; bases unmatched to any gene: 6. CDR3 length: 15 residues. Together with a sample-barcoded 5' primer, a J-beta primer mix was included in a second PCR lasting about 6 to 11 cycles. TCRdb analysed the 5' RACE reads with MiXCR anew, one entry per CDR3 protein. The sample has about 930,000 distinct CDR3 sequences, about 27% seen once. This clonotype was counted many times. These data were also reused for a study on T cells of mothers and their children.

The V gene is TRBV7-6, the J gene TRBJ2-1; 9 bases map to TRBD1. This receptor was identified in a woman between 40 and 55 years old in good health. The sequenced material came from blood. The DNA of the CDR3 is TGTGCCAGCAGCCCCTCCGGGACAGGGTACAATGAGCAGTTCTTC. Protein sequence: CASSPSGTGYNEQFF.